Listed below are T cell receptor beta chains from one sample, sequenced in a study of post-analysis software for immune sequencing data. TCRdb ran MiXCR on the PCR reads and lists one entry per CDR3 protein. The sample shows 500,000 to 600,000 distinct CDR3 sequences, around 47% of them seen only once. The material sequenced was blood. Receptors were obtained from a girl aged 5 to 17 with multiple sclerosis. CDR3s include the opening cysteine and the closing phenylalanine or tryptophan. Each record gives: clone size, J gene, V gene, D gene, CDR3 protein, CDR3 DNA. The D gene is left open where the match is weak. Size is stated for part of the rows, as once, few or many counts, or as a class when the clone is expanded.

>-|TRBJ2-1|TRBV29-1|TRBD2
CSVEDREGRQFF
TGCAGCGTTGAAGATCGGGAGGGACGACAGTTCTTC
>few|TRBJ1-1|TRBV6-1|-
CASSDPRTAEKNTEAFF
TGTGCCAGCAGTGACCCCCGGACAGCGGAGAAGAACACTGAAGCTTTCTTT
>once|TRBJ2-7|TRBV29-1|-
CSVEDPGLSYEQYF
TGCAGCGTTGAAGATCCAGGGCTTAGCTACGAGCAGTACTTC
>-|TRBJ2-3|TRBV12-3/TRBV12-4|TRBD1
CASSLTGGATDTQYF
TGTGCCAGCAGTTTAACAGGGGGCGCGACAGATACGCAGTATTTT
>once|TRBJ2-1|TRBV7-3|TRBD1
CASSPGGVEQFF
TGTGCCAGTAGCCCAGGGGGCGTTGAGCAGTTCTTC
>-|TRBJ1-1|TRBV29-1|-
CSVEARLGTEAFF
TGCAGCGTTGAAGCCCGCCTCGGCACTGAAGCTTTCTTT
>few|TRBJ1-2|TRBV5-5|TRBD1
CASSHIGQGDNYGYTF
TGTGCCAGCAGCCACATAGGACAGGGGGATAACTATGGCTACACCTTC
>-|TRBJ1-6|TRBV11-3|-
CASSASSRERSPLHF
TGTGCCAGCAGCGCAAGCAGTAGGGAACGATCACCCCTCCACTTT
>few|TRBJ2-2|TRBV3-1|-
CASSHEILAGELFF
TGTGCCAGCAGCCATGAGATATTGGCCGGGGAGCTGTTTTTT
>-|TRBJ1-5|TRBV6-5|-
CASSDGQRNQPQHF
TGTGCCAGCAGCGACGGACAGCGAAATCAGCCCCAGCATTTT
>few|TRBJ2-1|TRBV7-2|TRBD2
CASSLAAGGLFYEQFF
TGTGCCAGCAGCTTAGCGGCGGGGGGGCTTTTCTATGAGCAGTTCTTC
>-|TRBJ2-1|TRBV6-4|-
CASSLAPWGDEQFF
TGTGCCAGCAGCTTAGCCCCCTGGGGGGATGAGCAGTTCTTC
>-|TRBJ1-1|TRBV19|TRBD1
CASSRQGMNTEAFF
TGTGCCAGTAGCCGACAGGGCATGAACACTGAAGCTTTCTTT
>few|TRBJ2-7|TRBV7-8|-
CASSTRVARGSYEQYF
TGTGCCAGCAGCACTCGAGTAGCGAGGGGATCCTACGAGCAGTACTTC
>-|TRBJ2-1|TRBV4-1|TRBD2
CASSEGAGASYGEQFF
TGCGCCAGCAGCGAAGGAGCGGGGGCCTCCTATGGTGAGCAGTTCTTC
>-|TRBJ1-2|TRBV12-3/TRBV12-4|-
CASSNTNYGYTF
TGTGCCAGCAGTAATACTAACTATGGCTACACCTTC
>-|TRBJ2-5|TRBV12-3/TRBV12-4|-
CASSLPRDRSPQYF
TGTGCCAGCAGTTTGCCCCGGGACCGAAGTCCCCAGTACTTC
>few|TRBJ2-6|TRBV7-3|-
CASSPQRGNSGANVLTF
TGTGCCAGCAGCCCCCAACGGGGAAACTCTGGGGCCAACGTCCTGACTTTC
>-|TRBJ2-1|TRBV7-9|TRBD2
CASSLERGHNEQFF
TGTGCCAGCAGCTTAGAGCGGGGGCACAATGAGCAGTTCTTC
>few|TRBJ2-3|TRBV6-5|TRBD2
CASSYSTSGITDTQYF
TGTGCCAGCAGTTACTCCACTAGCGGGATCACAGATACGCAGTATTTT
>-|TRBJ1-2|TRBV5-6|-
CASSLGPRGGYTF
TGTGCCAGCAGCTTGGGCCCCAGGGGAGGCTACACCTTC
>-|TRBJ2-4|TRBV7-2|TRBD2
CASSLVAGGDKNIRYF
TGTGCCAGCAGCTTAGTAGCGGGGGGGGACAAAAACATTCGGTACTTC
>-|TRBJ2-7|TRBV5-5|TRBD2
CASRRGGCDEQYF
TGTGCCAGCAGACGCGGGGGGTGCGACGAGCAGTACTTC
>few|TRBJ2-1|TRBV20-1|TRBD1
CSANDGHGTAYNEQFF
TGCAGTGCCAACGATGGGCACGGGACAGCCTACAATGAGCAGTTCTTC
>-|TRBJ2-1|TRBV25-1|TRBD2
CASSELGGDSYNEQFF
TGTGCCAGCAGTGAATTGGGAGGGGACTCCTACAATGAGCAGTTCTTC
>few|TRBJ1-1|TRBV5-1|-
CASSLGSSNTEAFF
TGCGCCAGCAGCTTAGGGTCCTCCAACACTGAAGCTTTCTTT
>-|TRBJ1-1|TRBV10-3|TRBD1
CAIRGDRVNTEAFF
TGTGCCATCAGGGGGGACAGGGTAAACACTGAAGCTTTCTTT
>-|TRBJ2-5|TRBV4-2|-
CASSQDMRMETQYF
TGTGCCAGCAGCCAAGACATGAGGATGGAGACCCAGTACTTC
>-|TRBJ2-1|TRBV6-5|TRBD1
CASSYSNLPGGAYNEQFF
TGTGCCAGCAGTTACTCGAATCTGCCAGGGGGCGCCTACAATGAGCAGTTCTTC
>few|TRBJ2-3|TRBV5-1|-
CASSLAAGDTDTQYF
TGCGCCAGCAGCTTGGCGGCAGGGGACACAGATACGCAGTATTTT
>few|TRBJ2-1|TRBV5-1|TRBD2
CASSYGGAEYNEQFF
TGCGCCAGCAGCTACGGGGGGGCGGAGTACAATGAGCAGTTCTTC
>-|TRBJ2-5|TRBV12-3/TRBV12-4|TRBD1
CASSREAGGKTQYF
TGTGCCAGCAGTAGAGAAGCAGGGGGAAAGACCCAGTACTTC
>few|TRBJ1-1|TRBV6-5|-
CASSYSRGNTEAFF
TGTGCCAGCAGTTACTCAAGGGGGAACACTGAAGCTTTCTTT
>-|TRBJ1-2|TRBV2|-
CASSSQGKGYTF
TGTGCCAGCAGCAGCCAGGGCAAGGGCTACACCTTC
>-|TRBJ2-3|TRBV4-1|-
CASSRSKSDTQYF
TGCGCCAGCAGCCGCTCAAAAAGTGATACGCAGTATTTT
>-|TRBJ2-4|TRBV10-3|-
CAISESRGLAKNIQYF
TGTGCCATCAGTGAGTCGCGGGGACTAGCCAAAAACATTCAGTACTTC